Here is one TCR beta chain with its context. This clone's antigen is unknown. The record has no base qualities; no much larger clone is one base away. The label giving this sample's time point can be read as: baseline before first vaccination. Vaccinee samples came from UK trials COV001 and COV002, including a single-blind randomized controlled phase 2/3 trial of AZD1222 (ChAdOx1 nCoV-19) in healthy adults. For TCRbeta chain sequencing, PBMC samples from trial participants were taken at day 0 and at day 28 after the second dose. This entry belongs to a study of T cell responses to AZD1222 COVID-19 vaccine (dated by TCRdb to the early 2020s). Describing the broader study: AZD1222 recipients whose second dose came at about 4 weeks and those whose second dose came at about 12 weeks were combined into one group, since spike-specific TCR depth and breadth did not differ between the two schedules. TCR sequencing covered 233 trial participants: 207 given two doses of AZD1222 and 26 given two doses of MenACWY control vaccine. Trial participants were enrolled by age into 18-55, 56-69 and 70-plus year subgroups, with roughly 150, 30 and 60 TCR-sequenced participants respectively.

Measured from the cysteine to the phenylalanine, the CDR3 is 15 residues long. The only DNA kept is the CDR3, 45 bases in frame from the first base. From the germline V gene (reference sequence), CDR1 is LGHDT and CDR2 is YNNKEL. Deletion took 4 bases off V and 14 bases off J, with a span of 26 bases between the germline ends. The CDR3 regions of human TCRbeta chains were subjected to immunosequencing. In the source study's methods: TCRs in the repertoires were compared against a reference library of SARS-CoV-2-specific TCRs that had been generated with the MIRA antigen-specificity platform. Breadth was defined as the fraction of unique TCRs that were SARS-CoV-2-associated. Depth was defined as the fraction of total T cells that were SARS-CoV-2-associated. Each spike-specific TCR was assigned to its reactive spike region and to a CD4 or CD8 class using the MIRA data. Log10-transformed breadth and depth values were compared by one-way ANOVA with Sidak's multiple comparisons tests. In TCRdb, the immuneACCESS table is reduced to in-frame sequences with V and J assigned. These tables do not hold every clone; where another copy was compared, an unresolved V gene accounts for under half, and the others remain unexplained. The V and J calls and clone size are taken from that table; D and trimming were inferred from the DNA. The table for this sample lists 96,000 or so clones; 80% to 90% of them were counted only once. The ten largest account for under 2% of the sample.

Study-wide conclusions, independent of this receptor: Most participants were white British and females outnumbered males, and the authors suggested that clonal diversity may have been underestimated. A significant rise in spike-specific TCR breadth and depth was observed after two AZD1222 doses relative to day 0 and relative to MenACWY recipients. The 56-69-year group was small, and its depth increase did not reach significance, likely because of low power. Conclusions about previously exposed vaccinees are limited because only 6 or 7 AZD1222 recipients were SARS-CoV-2 seropositive at baseline. Because no samples from the day 14 peak response were available, repertoires could be characterized only after the peak T cell response. CD4 TCRs associated with the vaccine covered the entire spike protein, and the dominant responses were in regions 160-218 and 743-854. Reportedly, almost half of the unique spike-specific TCRs recognized epitopes lying outside the regions that are mutated in the B.1.351 and B.1.1.7 variants.

Rearrangement joined TRBV3-1 (or the pseudogene TRBV3-2) to TRBJ1-2, and perhaps TRBD1 as D gene, on 5 matching bases. Sequences were derived from peripheral blood, sampled on day 0 of AZD1222 vaccination. The origin of this receptor is an adult in good health. In nucleotides, the sequence is TGTGCCAGCAGCCTCGACGAGGATGACAGTCACTTTAAGACCTTC. It translates to CASSLDEDDSHFKTF.